This T cell receptor beta chain was identified during a study of blood T cell repertoires in COVID-19. As originally analysed: It was from reference gene primer amplification that nucleated cell counts were estimated. The data were produced by immunoSEQ multiplex PCR, yet TCRdb's version contains in-frame clones alone and is incomplete. The DNA was the basis for D and trimming; V, J and clone size are from that table. The sample lists a few hundred thousand clones; approximately 91% were seen once. Participant ages covered about 18 to 100 years across approximately 25 US areas. The CDR3 spans 14 residues. V shed 4 bases, J shed 0 bases, and the junction held 2 bases outside the gene matches. The V gene's germline CDR1 is SGDLS and CDR2 YYNGEE.

V usage is TRBV9 and J usage is TRBJ2-3; TRBD2 agrees at 7 bases. The material sequenced was PBMCs or T cells enriched from blood (not recorded which). This TCR was recovered from a woman between 40 and 50 years old who had recovered from COVID-19. The CDR3 loop is CASSPLASTDTQYF. In DNA, the CDR3 is TGTGCCAGCAGCCCACTAGCGAGCACAGATACGCAGTATTTT.